This T cell receptor (beta chain) was retrieved from a study of cytomegalovirus exposure and HLA in healthy donors. Measured with immunoSEQ multiplex PCR; TCRdb has only the in-frame clones, and not every one. Of around 94,000 clones detected, approximately 95% appear once; the ten largest clones hold 0.8% to 0.9%. This clone was recorded only once. The CDR3 sequence is 17 residues long. The V and J ends lost 1 base and 4 bases, in that order; junction bases with no gene match: 10. Germline-derived CDR1 and CDR2 are MGHRA and YSYEKL. What was sequenced was PBMCs. The sequence was obtained from a woman younger than 35 in good health and CMV-seronegative. The V and J genes are TRBV4-1 and TRBJ2-3; 8 positions match TRBD2. CDR3 residues: CASSQGRGLGGADTQYF. CDR3 DNA: TGCGCCAGCAGCCAAGGACGAGGACTCGGGGGGGCAGATACGCAGTATTTT.